This T cell receptor (beta chain) was obtained from a study of shared clonotypes between healthy human individuals. Study as a whole: Donors had three CD4 naive, three CD4 memory, two CD8 naive and one CD8 memory plate apiece.

Generated by immunoSEQ multiplex PCR, the TCRdb table keeps only in-frame clones and is missing some. The repertoire holds hundreds of thousands of clones, with over 95% as singletons. V lost 3 bases, J lost 3 bases, and 12 bases lay in between. The germline V gene has CDR1 MDHEN and CDR2 SYDVKM. There are 15 residues in the CDR3. Positive CCR7 selection of CD45RO-negative cells yielded the naive CD8 cells, and terminally differentiated effector memory CD45RA+ cells were excluded. Everyone who donated was a Caucasian adult who lived in Nashville, Tennessee. The source of this sequence is a woman aged 25-40 years in good health. The rearrangement uses TRBV28 and TRBJ1-5, with D maybe TRBD1 (5 bases). Material for sequencing was naive CD8+ T cells sorted from blood. This chain's CDR3 is CASSFQGWDNQPQHF. CDR3 sequence (DNA): TGTGCCAGCAGTTTTCAGGGATGGGACAATCAGCCCCAGCATTTT.